This TCR beta chain was identified during a study of cytomegalovirus exposure and HLA in healthy donors. Background on the study: The Caucasian-associated ancestry cluster contained about four fifths of the roughly 400 genotyped donors.

A word on this clone: Its antigen is currently unknown.

Study-wide results and limits: In a later analysis, across HLA loci, associated TCR counts were highest for DRB1, lowest for HLA-C. In a later analysis, specific HLA alleles were associated with approximately 17,000 TCR beta sequences at a 0.05 false discovery rate.

The length of the CDR3 is 16 residues. The V and J ends lost 2 bases and 1 base respectively, with 14 bases between them. Germline V CDR1 and CDR2: MNHEY, SMNVEV (reference sequence). PCR used 60 Vbeta primers and 13 Jbeta primers. Assay used: immunoSEQ multiplex PCR; TCRdb lists only in-frame clones, some missing. The repertoire consists of 85,000 to 130,000 clones, with 65% to 80% occurring once and the leading ten covering over 3.5%. This chain uses TRBV27 with TRBJ2-5; D might be TRBD2 (6 bases). Sequencing was done on a sample of PBMCs. This clonotype originated in a woman between 50 and 59 years old in good health and CMV-seropositive. This CDR3 reads CASSLRAGKTQETQYF. As DNA, the CDR3 is TGTGCCAGCAGTTTACGGGCGGGGAAGACCCAAGAGACCCAGTACTTC.